The clone carrying this T cell receptor (beta chain) came up once. What it recognizes is unknown. The record originates from a study of identifying expanded T cells in peripheral blood. Germline V lookup: CDR1 MGHRA, CDR2 YSYEKL. CDR3 length equals 15 residues. The V end lost 6 bases, the J end lost 4 bases, and 13 bases lay between the germline ends. Method: immunoSEQ multiplex PCR; TCRdb's copy keeps in-frame clones and lacks some. The data show around 90,000 clones, around 88% seen once. Regarding the study as a whole: Two-week clone count variance significantly increased as total template count grew. Over two and four weeks, about 15 and 18 clones changed, versus roughly 1.1 between replicates.

During the collection period, no donor immune events like infections were recorded. V and J are TRBV4-1 and TRBJ2-6; possibly TRBD2 for D (6 bases). The clonotype originates from a person aged 18 to 75 in good health. The sequenced sample was blood. CDR3 bases: TGCGCCAGCAGACGGGACTCGGCAGGGGCCAACGTCCTGACTTTC. It codes for CASRRDSAGANVLTF.